The sequence of this T cell receptor (beta chain) was determined in a study of shared clonotypes between healthy human individuals. Around 30,000 T cell genomes (about 270 ng DNA) went into each PBMC replicate. Libraries were prepared by immunoSEQ multiplex PCR; TCRdb keeps only in-frame clonotypes and omits some of them. The repertoire holds roughly 490,000 clones, with roughly 85% as singletons. The CDR3 is 17 amino acids. Germline CDR1 LGHNT, CDR2 FRNRAP. V was trimmed by 3 bases and J by 6 bases, leaving 21 bases between them. Genomic DNA, for the unsorted samples, came from tens of millions of PBMCs. Notes on this clone: The antigen is not known.

Study conclusions and caveats: Only blood was sampled, and tissue TCR repertoires likely differ from blood ones.

This sequence originates from a woman aged 40 to 50 in good health. Some clones in this sample may be carry-over from other donors' samples. The rearrangement joins TRBV12-5 to TRBJ1-5; no firm D call. The sample taken for sequencing was PBMCs. The CDR3 sequence: CASGFWEGLHEVQPQHF. In DNA form, the CDR3 reads TGTGCTAGTGGTTTTTGGGAAGGGCTCCATGAAGTTCAGCCCCAGCATTTT.